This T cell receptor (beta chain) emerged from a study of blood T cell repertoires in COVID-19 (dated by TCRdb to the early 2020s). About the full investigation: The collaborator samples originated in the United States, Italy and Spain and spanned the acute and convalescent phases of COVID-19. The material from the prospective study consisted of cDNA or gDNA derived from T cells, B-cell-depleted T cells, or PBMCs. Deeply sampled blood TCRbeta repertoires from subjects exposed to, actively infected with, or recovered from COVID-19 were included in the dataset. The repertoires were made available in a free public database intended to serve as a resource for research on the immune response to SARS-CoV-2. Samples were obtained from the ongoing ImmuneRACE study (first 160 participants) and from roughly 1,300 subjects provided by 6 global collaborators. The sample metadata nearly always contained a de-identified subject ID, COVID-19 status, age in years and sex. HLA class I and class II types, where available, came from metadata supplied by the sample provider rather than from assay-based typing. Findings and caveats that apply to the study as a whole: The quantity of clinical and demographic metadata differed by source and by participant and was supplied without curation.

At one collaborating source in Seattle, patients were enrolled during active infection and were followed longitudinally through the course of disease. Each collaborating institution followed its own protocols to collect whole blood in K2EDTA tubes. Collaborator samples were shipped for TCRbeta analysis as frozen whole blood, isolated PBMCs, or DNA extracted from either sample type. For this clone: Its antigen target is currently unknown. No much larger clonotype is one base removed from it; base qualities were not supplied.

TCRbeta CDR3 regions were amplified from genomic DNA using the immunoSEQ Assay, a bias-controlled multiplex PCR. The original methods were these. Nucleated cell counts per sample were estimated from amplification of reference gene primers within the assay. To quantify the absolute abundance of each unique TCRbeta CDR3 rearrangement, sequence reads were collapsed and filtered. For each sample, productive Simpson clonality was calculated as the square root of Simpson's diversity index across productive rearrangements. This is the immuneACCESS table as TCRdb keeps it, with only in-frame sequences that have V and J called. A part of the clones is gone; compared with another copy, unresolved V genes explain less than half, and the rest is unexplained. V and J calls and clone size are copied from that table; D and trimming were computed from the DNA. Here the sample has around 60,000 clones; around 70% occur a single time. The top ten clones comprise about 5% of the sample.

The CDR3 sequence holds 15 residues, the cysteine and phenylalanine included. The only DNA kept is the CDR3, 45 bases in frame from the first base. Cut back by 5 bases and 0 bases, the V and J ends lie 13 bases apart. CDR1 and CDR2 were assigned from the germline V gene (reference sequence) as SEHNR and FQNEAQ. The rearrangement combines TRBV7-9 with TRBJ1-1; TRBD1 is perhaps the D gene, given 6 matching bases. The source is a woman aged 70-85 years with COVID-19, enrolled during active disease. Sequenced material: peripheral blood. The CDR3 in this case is CASSPRQDLNTEAFF. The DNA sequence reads TGTGCCAGCAGCCCCCGACAGGACCTGAACACTGAAGCTTTCTTT.